One and the same sample provided the 2 T cell receptor beta chains below, sequenced in a study of cytomegalovirus exposure and HLA in healthy donors. A multiplex PCR was run with 60 Vbeta primers and 13 Jbeta primers. This table comes from immunoSEQ multiplex PCR, and its TCRdb copy is limited to in-frame clones, with some not included. The sample has about 130,000 clones, 83% seen once. The sample taken for sequencing was PBMCs. These receptors originate from a girl aged 2 to 10 in good health and CMV-seronegative.

In DNA, the CDR3 is TGTTGCTCAAGGGACAGGGGCTCTACCGGGGAGCTGTTTTTT. Its protein product is CCSRDRGSTGELFF. The chain carries TRBV19 and TRBJ2-2, with 10 positions matching TRBD1. Germline V gene sequence: CDR1 LNHDA, CDR2 SQIVND (reference sequence). The CDR3 covers 14 residues.

This clone was picked up a small number of times. The rearrangement uses TRBV11-3 and TRBJ2-3; possibly TRBD2 for D (7 bases). This CDR3 is 15 amino acids long. V was shortened by 5 bases and J by 5 bases, with 17 bases between the two germline ends. Germline CDR1 and CDR2: SGHNT and YENEEA. The CDR3: CASSPRGGGGDTQYF. The DNA for the CDR3 is TGTGCCAGCAGCCCTAGGGGGGGTGGAGGAGATACGCAGTATTTT.